Detailed here is one T cell receptor beta chain. Its antigen has not been determined. No per-base quality is available; no much larger clone lies one base away. The record originates from a study of OX40 agonist ivuxolimab in advanced cancers. Background for the entire study: Ivuxolimab was a fully human IgG2 agonistic monoclonal antibody targeting the costimulatory receptor OX40 (CD134). Intravenous ivuxolimab was administered to patients every 2 weeks at six dose levels: 0.01, 0.1, 0.3, 1.5, 3 and 10 mg/kg. Of the roughly 50 dose-escalation patients, hepatocellular carcinoma was present in about 19, melanoma in around 15, renal cell carcinoma in 9 and head and neck cancer in 9. In the dose-escalation cohort, 82.7% of patients were male, and the mean age was around 60 years, with a range of about 23 to 85. Patients were allowed to have had prior anti-PD-1, anti-PD-L1 or anti-CTLA-4 therapy, and around 40% of the dose-escalation patients had previously received checkpoint inhibitors. Partial responses occurred in three dose-escalation patients, of whom one had hepatocellular carcinoma and two had cutaneous melanoma. The purpose of peripheral TCRbeta sequencing was to test whether ivuxolimab changed TCR sequence diversity and led to clonal T-cell expansion. The paper reports the monotherapy dose-escalation portion (N of about 54 patients) of the phase I ivuxolimab trial.

Findings and caveats that apply to the study as a whole: Antigen specificity was not determined for the clonally expanded peripheral T cells. After ivuxolimab, more expanded clones were found on average in CD8+ T cells than in CD4+ T cells. In partial responders in the 0.1-3.0 mg/kg groups, normalized peripheral clonal expansion was found to be among the lowest, especially among CD8+ T cells. Low levels of normalized T-cell clonal expansion were also seen in some patients who did not respond. At doses from 0.1 to 3.0 mg/kg, clonal expansion was seen in both CD4+ and CD8+ blood T cells between baseline and week 6.

Genomic DNA was extracted from sorted cells for sequencing of the TCRbeta CDR3 region. TCRbeta CDR3 regions were sequenced using the immunoSEQ Assay. TCRdb carries this immuneACCESS record with in-frame sequences only. Its versions omit some clonotypes, under half of them owing to an unresolved V gene in the studies checked, with the rest unexplained. The sample data list 60,000 or so clones, and around four fifths of these were observed just once. The top ten clones comprise about 4% of the sample. Patients with a history of autoimmune disease or receiving systemic immunosuppression were excluded from the trial. In every dose cohort, peripheral blood was drawn for TCR sequencing at baseline, cycle 4 day 1, and cycle 7 day 1. The samples were drawn from a first-in-human, open-label, multicenter phase I dose-escalation trial of ivuxolimab. The trial enrolled adults with locally advanced or metastatic head and neck squamous cell, hepatocellular, melanoma or renal cell carcinoma. Before TCR sequencing, CD4+ T cells and CD8+ T cells from peripheral blood were sorted into separate populations.

V loses 5 bases, J loses 1 base, and the germline ends lie 11 bases apart. The CDR3 numbers 15 residues from cysteine through phenylalanine. Only the CDR3 DNA is retained, 45 bases long and in frame from the first base. CDR1 and CDR2, per the germline V gene, are MNHEY and SVGAGI. The source of this sequence is an adult with an advanced solid tumor such as melanoma, head and neck, liver or kidney cancer. Sample: CD4+ or CD8+ T cells sorted from blood, taken in a trial of the OX40 agonist ivuxolimab. The chain joins TRBV6-5 to TRBJ2-2; matching of 5 bases hints at TRBD2 as the D gene. The DNA sequence reads TGTGCCAGCAGTCCCCTGGCGGGGAACACCGGGGAGCTGTTTTTT. Its protein product is CASSPLAGNTGELFF.